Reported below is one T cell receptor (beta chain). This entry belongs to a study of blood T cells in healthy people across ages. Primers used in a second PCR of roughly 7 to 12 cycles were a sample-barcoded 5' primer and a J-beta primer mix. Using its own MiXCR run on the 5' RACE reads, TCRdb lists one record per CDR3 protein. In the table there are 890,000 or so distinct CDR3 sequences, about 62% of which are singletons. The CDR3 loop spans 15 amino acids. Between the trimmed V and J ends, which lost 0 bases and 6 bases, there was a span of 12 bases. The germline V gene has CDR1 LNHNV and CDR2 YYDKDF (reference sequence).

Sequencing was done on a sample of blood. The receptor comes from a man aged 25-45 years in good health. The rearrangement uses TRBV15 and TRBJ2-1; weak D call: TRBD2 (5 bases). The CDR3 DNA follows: TGTGCCACCAGCAGAGATGCACTAGGTCCCAATGAGCAGTTCTTC. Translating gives CATSRDALGPNEQFF.